This T cell receptor beta chain came from a study of blood T cell repertoires in COVID-19. The CDR3 is 14 residues long. V was clipped by 3 bases and J by 2 bases, with 10 bases between them. CDR1 is LNHDA and CDR2 is SQIVND in the germline V gene (reference sequence). This clone was observed a single time. TCRdb keeps only in-frame clones here, not all; method: immunoSEQ multiplex PCR. The sample holds roughly 160,000 clones, roughly 84% seen once. Sequenced sample: peripheral blood. The source of this sequence is a man older than 75 with COVID-19, enrolled during active disease. V usage is TRBV19 and J usage is TRBJ1-2; D remains unclear. The CDR3 DNA is TGTGCCAGTAGTATCGGAGGACGGAACTATGGCTACACCTTC. It yields the protein CASSIGGRNYGYTF. Variable domain in full (rest from reference TRBV19 and TRBJ1-2): DGGITQSPKYLFRKEGQNVTLSCEQNLNHDAMYWYRQDPGQGLRLIYYSQIVNDFQKGDIAEGYSVSREKKESFPLTVTSAQKNPTAFYLCASSIGGRNYGYTFGSGTRLTVV.